The next 32 T cell receptor beta chains were all read from a single sample in a study of T cells in Graves' hyperthyroidism and ophthalmopathy. RNA transcripts gave rise to amplified TCR beta CDR3 regions. Using the HTBI primer set, a first-round RT-PCR was run on the TCR CDR3. Via MiXCR, TCRdb re-called the multiplex PCR reads, giving one row per CDR3 protein. Altogether approximately 610,000 distinct CDR3 sequences are present, approximately 14% being singletons, with the ten largest covering about 4%. Sequencing was performed on blood. The receptors derive from a woman in her thirties or forties with Graves' ophthalmopathy.

The sample holds many counts of this clonotype. This chain joins TRBV6-5 and TRBJ1-2; D gene unclear. The ends were cut back, 4 bases at V and 4 bases at J, with 10 bases in the middle. CDR3 length equals 13 residues. CDR1 and CDR2 from the germline V gene are MNHEY and SVGAGI. Here the CDR3 DNA reads TGTGCCAGCAGTTCAGACGGACTCTATGGCTACACCTTC. This codes for CASSSDGLYGYTF.

The chain uses TRBV6-1 and TRBJ2-7; D tentatively fits TRBD1 or TRBD2 (7 bases each). The germline V gene encodes CDR1 MNHNS and CDR2 SASEGT. This CDR3 spans 14 amino acids. With 6 bases removed from V and 6 bases from J, the gap between germline ends came to 18 bases. The CDR3 protein is CASRAFDREGEQYF. The CDR3 DNA follows: TGTGCCAGCAGAGCCTTCGACAGGGAGGGCGAGCAGTACTTC.

This clonotype was seen at least ten times. This chain joins TRBV28 and TRBJ1-5; 7 nucleotides match TRBD1. CDR3 length equals 14 residues. Unmatched junction bases numbered 7, after V lost 6 bases and J lost 5 bases. Germline CDR1 is MDHEN and CDR2 is SYDVKM. This CDR3 reads CASRPTGMDQPQHF. The CDR3 nucleotides are TGTGCCAGCAGGCCGACAGGGATGGATCAGCCCCAGCATTTT.

The chain combines TRBV9 with TRBJ2-2; D possibly uses TRBD1 or TRBD2 (6 bases each). From germline, CDR1 is SGDLS and CDR2 YYNGEE. V was cut by 3 bases and J by 3 bases, with 15 bases left in between. The CDR3 totals 16 residues. CDR3 sequence (DNA): TGTGCCAGCAGCGGACGAGAGGAGGGGGACACCGGGGAGCTGTTTTTT. It codes for CASSGREEGDTGELFF.

As to this clonotype: A much larger clone differs from this one at a single base, so this may be a read error. The chain is built from TRBV28 and TRBJ2-4; no reliable D call. CDR1 and CDR2 (germline): MDHEN, SYDVKM. The CDR3 has 14 amino acids. The V gene lost 1 base and the J gene lost 0 bases, with 4 bases spanning the gap. CDR3 sequence reads: CASSLFTAKNIQYF. DNA of the CDR3: TGTGCCAGCAGTTTATTTACAGCCAAAAACATTCAGTACTTC.

This chain uses TRBV28 with TRBJ2-7; 7 bases map to TRBD2. CDR1 is MDHEN, CDR2 SYDVKM, per germline. V was pared by 7 bases and J by 3 bases, with 9 bases of the junction left unmatched. This CDR3 region has 14 residues. CDR3: CASMSGGGSYEQYF. DNA of the CDR3: TGTGCCAGCATGTCCGGCGGCGGGAGCTACGAGCAGTACTTC.

This clonotype was found many times. The J gene is TRBJ1-1, the V gene TRBV30; D gene uncertain. Germline assignment: CDR1 GTSNPN and CDR2 SVGIG (reference sequence). The CDR3 has 17 residues. Trimming took off 4 bases at V and 0 bases at J, with 21 bases between the two ends. In nucleotides, the CDR3 is TGTGCCTGGATAGGAACCCTGGGCAGGTCAATGAACACTGAAGCTTTCTTT. Translated, it gives CAWIGTLGRSMNTEAFF.

This clonotype was seen a handful of times. The chain is built from TRBV28 and TRBJ2-7, with 13 nucleotides matching TRBD2. From germline, CDR1 is MDHEN and CDR2 SYDVKM. The CDR3 spans 15 residues. V trimming: 8 bases; J trimming: 0 bases; junction bases outside the gene matches: 4. The CDR3 DNA is TGTGCCAGCTCGGGACTAGCGGGGAGCTCCTACGAGCAGTACTTC. This gives the protein CASSGLAGSSYEQYF.

This clonotype occurred a few times. The genes are TRBV6-5 and TRBJ2-7; D possibly matches TRBD1 or TRBD2 (5 bases each). V was cut by 0 bases and J by 3 bases, with 12 bases left in between. Germline V gene lookup returns CDR1 MNHEY and CDR2 SVGAGI. The CDR3 consists of 15 residues. For the CDR3, the DNA is TGTGCCAGCAGTTACTCCCGGGACCTAGACTACGAGCAGTACTTC. Its translation: CASSYSRDLDYEQYF.

The chain couples TRBV19 to TRBJ1-5; D unclear. Trimming pared 8 bases from V and 0 bases from J, leaving 14 bases between. The length of the CDR3 is 15 residues. Germline assignment: CDR1 LNHDA and CDR2 SQIVND (reference sequence). This CDR3 reads CASREQSISNQPQHF. CDR3 nucleotide sequence: TGTGCCAGTCGTGAACAATCTATTAGCAATCAGCCCCAGCATTTT.

Ten or more counts support this clonotype. The V and J genes are TRBV15 and TRBJ1-5; D is unresolved. Germline V gene data show CDR1 as LNHNV and CDR2 as YYDKDF (reference sequence). V lost 4 bases and J lost 9, with 13 bases in between. The CDR3 is made up of 13 amino acids. CDR3 protein: CATSNEELGPQHF. In DNA form, the CDR3 reads TGTGCCACCAGCAATGAAGAATTAGGGCCCCAGCATTTT.

This clonotype showed up many times. This chain joins TRBV6-5 and TRBJ2-7; TRBD1 matches 9 bases. Germline V gene data show CDR1 as MNHEY and CDR2 as SVGAGI. V was pared by 5 bases and J by 6 bases, with 5 bases of the junction left unmatched. The CDR3 extends over 13 amino acids. The CDR3 loop reads CASSTQTGGEQYF. Here the CDR3 DNA reads TGTGCCAGCAGTACGCAGACAGGGGGCGAGCAGTACTTC.

This clonotype has a count of ten or more. V and J are TRBV11-3 and TRBJ1-2, with TRBD1 matching over 8 bases. Germline CDR1 reads SGHNT; CDR2 reads YENEEA. The ends lost 6 bases at V and 3 bases at J; junction bases unmatched: 9. The CDR3 length is 15 residues. CDR3 nucleotides: TGTGCCAGCAGTTATCCGGGACAGGCCCACTATGGCTACACCTTC. Protein: CASSYPGQAHYGYTF.

The chain couples TRBV6-2 or TRBV6-3 to TRBJ1-2; D possibly corresponds to TRBD1 (5 bases). Trimming left V 6 bases short and J 8 bases short, with 19 bases between. This CDR3 has 14 amino acids. Germline V gives CDR1 MNHEY, CDR2 SVGEGT. The CDR3: CASSLEGALKGYTF. CDR3 bases: TGTGCCAGCAGCTTAGAAGGGGCCCTTAAGGGCTACACCTTC.

The table lists this clonotype with a count of one. V is TRBV6-1 and J is TRBJ2-2, with 7 bases fitting TRBD1. Germline trimming cut 4 bases from V and 4 bases from J; bases unmatched to any gene: 12. Germline V CDR1 and CDR2: MNHNS, SASEGT. The CDR3 totals 17 residues. The CDR3 nucleotides read TGTGCCAGCAGTGCGCAAGGGTGGCAGGGGGTCACCGGGGAGCTGTTTTTT. Translating gives CASSAQGWQGVTGELFF.

This clonotype was observed many times. The chain has TRBV12-5 and TRBJ1-1; D may be TRBD1 (5 bases). Germline-derived CDR1 and CDR2 are LGHNT and FRNRAP. This CDR3 has 13 amino acids. V was pared by 6 bases and J by 4 bases, with 12 bases between. CDR3 in DNA: TGTGCTAGTGGCCCCTGGGGCCCCACTGAAGCTTTCTTT. It specifies CASGPWGPTEAFF.

The CDR3 sequence is CASSLEAGFGTEAFF. The CDR3 DNA reads as TGTGCCAGCAGCTTAGAGGCCGGATTTGGCACTGAAGCTTTCTTT. The chain has TRBV7-9 and TRBJ1-1; D is uncertain. CDR3 length: 15 residues. Trimming took 1 base from V and 4 from J, leaving 13 bases between them. Per the germline V gene, CDR1 is SEHNR and CDR2 is FQNEAQ (reference sequence).

V is TRBV14 and J is TRBJ1-2; a possible D gene is TRBD1 (6 bases). The V and J ends lost 1 base and 2 bases respectively, with 14 bases between them. In germline, CDR1 is SGHDN, CDR2 FVKESK. CDR3 size: 16 residues. In DNA, the CDR3 is TGTGCCAGCAGCCAAGTACAGGGTGGATCAAACTATGGCTACACCTTC. Protein: CASSQVQGGSNYGYTF. Full variable domain (rest looked up from reference TRBV14 and TRBJ1-2): EAGVTQFPSHSVIEKGQTVTLRCDPISGHDNLYWYRRVMGKEIKFLLHFVKESKQDESGMPNNRFLAERTGGTYSTLKVQPAELEDSGVYFCASSQVQGGSNYGYTFGSGTRLTVV.

This clonotype was counted ten times or more. DNA for the CDR3: TGTGCCAGCAGTTTCCTCCAGGGGTCCACTGAAGCTTTCTTT. This sequence encodes CASSFLQGSTEAFF. The chain carries TRBV12-3 or TRBV12-4 and TRBJ1-1, with D perhaps matching TRBD1 (6 bases). Trimming left V 3 bases short and J 4 bases short, with 12 bases between. The CDR3 runs 14 residues.

This clonotype has ten or more counts. This chain connects TRBV12-3 or TRBV12-4 to TRBJ2-7; 9 positions agree with TRBD2. This CDR3 has 14 amino acids. The trim removed 5 bases at V and 5 bases at J, leaving 7 bases unmatched. As DNA, the CDR3 is TGTGCCAGCAGTCATGGGACTAGCTTCGACGAGCAGTACTTC. Translating it yields CASSHGTSFDEQYF.

The rearrangement joins TRBV6-1 to TRBJ1-2, with 10 bases lining up with TRBD1. The CDR3 contains 13 residues. V lost 8 bases to trimming and J lost 4 bases; unmatched junction nucleotides: 4. Germline CDR1 is MNHNS and CDR2 is SASEGT. The CDR3 sequence: CASGGQGFYGYTF. Here the CDR3 DNA reads TGTGCCAGCGGGGGACAGGGGTTCTATGGCTACACCTTC.

In this sample, this clonotype turned up many times. The chain carries TRBV28 and TRBJ2-5; D not certain. CDR1 is MDHEN, CDR2 SYDVKM, per germline. The V end was cut by 10 bases, the J end by 5 bases, with 23 bases between. The CDR3 covers 15 residues. CDR3 in amino acids: CAIPVMDLRWETQYF. The DNA for the CDR3 is TGTGCCATCCCGGTCATGGATTTGAGATGGGAGACCCAGTACTTC. The full variable domain, in which reference TRBV28 and TRBJ2-5 provide the parts outside the CDR3, is DVKVTQSSRYLVKRTGEKVFLECVQDMDHENMFWYRQDPGLGLRLIYFSYDVKMKEKGDIPEGYSVSREKKERFSLILESASTNQTSMYLCAIPVMDLRWETQYFGPGTRLLVL.

This clonotype showed up many times. The rearrangement links TRBV7-8 to TRBJ2-7; tentatively, D is TRBD2 (5 bases). Trimming took off 4 bases at V and 0 bases at J, with 10 bases between the two ends. The CDR3 sequence is 14 residues long. Germline assignment: CDR1 SGHVS and CDR2 FQNEAQ. The CDR3 DNA reads as TGTGCCAGCAGCTCCCTCGGGATCTCCTACGAGCAGTACTTC. Encoded protein: CASSSLGISYEQYF. Combining the CDR3 with reference TRBV7-8 and TRBJ2-7 gives the whole variable domain GAGVSQSPRYKVAKRGQDVALRCDPISGHVSLFWYQQALGQGPEFLTYFQNEAQLDKSGLPSDRFFAERPEGSVSTLKIQRTQQEDSAVYLCASSSLGISYEQYFGPGTRLTVT.

Many counts were recorded for this clonotype. The chain carries TRBV7-9 and TRBJ1-1, with TRBD1 matching 7 bases. J lost 4 bases, V lost 3 bases, and 5 bases had no gene match. Germline assignment: CDR1 SEHNR and CDR2 FQNEAQ (reference sequence). This CDR3 region has 14 residues. CDR3 protein: CASSFKGGSTEAFF. For the CDR3, the DNA is TGTGCCAGCAGCTTTAAAGGGGGCTCCACTGAAGCTTTCTTT.

Many counts were recorded for this clonotype. The rearrangement links TRBV20-1 to TRBJ2-5, with D unclear. Trimming pared 3 bases from V and 5 bases from J, leaving 13 bases between. CDR1 is DFQATT, CDR2 SNEGSKA, per germline (reference sequence). The CDR3 consists of 13 residues. CDR3 protein: CSARTYYGETQYF. In DNA form, the CDR3 reads TGCAGTGCTAGGACCTATTATGGGGAGACCCAGTACTTC.

This clonotype was seen at least ten times. This sequence joins TRBV7-3 and TRBJ2-5; tentatively, D is TRBD1 or TRBD2 (7 bases each). The V and J ends lost 2 bases and 4 bases respectively, with 14 bases between them. Germline CDR1 and CDR2: SGHTA and FQGTGA. This CDR3 has 15 residues. In DNA, the CDR3 is TGTGCCAGCAGCTTAGGACTCAGGGGGGGAGAGACCCAGTACTTC. Translation: CASSLGLRGGETQYF.

This clonotype has only a few counts. A much larger clone sits a single nucleotide away, making a read error possible. V gene TRBV5-4 combines with J gene TRBJ2-7, with TRBD1 as a possible D gene (5 bases). The length of the CDR3 is 13 residues. V was cut by 3 bases and J by 0 bases, with 7 bases left in between. From germline, CDR1 is SGHNT and CDR2 YYREEE (reference sequence). CDR3 bases: TGTGCCAGCAGCTCGGACAACTCCTACGAGCAGTACTTC. Translated, it gives CASSSDNSYEQYF. Using reference TRBV5-4 and TRBJ2-7 for the parts outside the CDR3, the full variable domain is ETGVTQSPTHLIKTRGQQVTLRCSSQSGHNTVSWYQQALGQGPQFIFQYYREEENGRGNFPPRFSGLQFPNYSSELNVNALELDDSALYLCASSSDNSYEQYFGPGTRLTVT.

The table lists this clonotype with many counts. The CDR3 sequence is CASSLTGTGNNYEQYF. Written as DNA, the CDR3 is TGTGCCAGCAGTTTAACCGGGACAGGGAACAACTACGAGCAGTACTTC. The genes are TRBV6-2 or TRBV6-3 and TRBJ2-7; 9 nucleotides agree with TRBD1. The V gene end was trimmed by 4 bases and the J gene end by 3 bases; junction bases not matched to a gene: 10. The CDR3 has 16 amino acids. Germline V lookup: CDR1 MNHEY, CDR2 SVGEGT.

In this sample, this clonotype turned up many times. One end of the junction fails to match germline, which may point to a read error. The gene calls are TRBV6-5 and TRBJ2-7; no reliable D call. This CDR3 spans 16 amino acids. The germline V gene has CDR1 MNHEY and CDR2 SVGAGI. The CDR3 loop is CASTLLGTGSSYEQCF. CDR3 nucleotides: TGTGCCAGCACCCTATTGGGAACGGGCAGCTCCTACGAGCAGTGCTTC.

This clonotype was observed many times. The V and J genes are TRBV12-3 or TRBV12-4 and TRBJ1-1; D call uncertain. Trimming took off 5 bases at V and 6 bases at J, with 16 bases between the two ends. This CDR3 comprises 14 residues. As DNA, the CDR3 is TGTGCCAGCAGTCTATGGACTTCGGAGGCTGAAGCTTTCTTT. It encodes CASSLWTSEAEAFF.

The chain combines TRBV5-1 with TRBJ2-5; 10 nucleotides agree with TRBD1. The CDR3 is made up of 16 amino acids. Germline CDR1 and CDR2: SGHRS and YFSETQ. Unmatched junction bases numbered 9, after V lost 4 bases and J lost 3 bases. CDR3 region: CASSLRQGAEEETQYF. CDR3 bases: TGCGCCAGCAGCCTGAGACAGGGGGCAGAGGAAGAGACCCAGTACTTC.

This clonotype has ten or more counts. CDR3 sequence reads: CASSYSLAGGEQYF. The CDR3 bases are TGTGCCAGCAGTTACTCCCTAGCGGGAGGCGAGCAGTACTTC. The rearrangement links TRBV6-5 to TRBJ2-7; 11 bases align to TRBD2. Germline V gives CDR1 MNHEY, CDR2 SVGAGI. There are 14 residues in the CDR3. Trimming cost V 0 bases and J 6 bases; bases outside gene matches: 1.